Sequencing of this T cell receptor (beta chain) was carried out in a study of identical twins. The length of the CDR3 is 17 residues. The V and J ends lost 4 bases and 2 bases respectively, with 22 bases between them. Germline CDR1 reads DFQATT; CDR2 reads SNEGSKA (reference sequence). Points from the study as a whole: It was cross-sectional statistical analysis, not following the same donors, that the conclusions relied on. For cord blood, abundant beta clonotypes had fewer insertions, unlike memory repertoires, which showed none.

Using its own MiXCR run on the 5' RACE reads, TCRdb lists one record per CDR3 protein. Of around 490,000 distinct CDR3 sequences detected, about 20% appear once; the ten largest clones hold 0.4% to 0.6%. In the case of this clonotype: The antigen is unknown.

These sequences were also reported in another study, on yellow fever vaccine responses in identical twins. In that study: Twin vaccine T cell responses reportedly seemed partly convergent, partly personalized.

The chain combines TRBV20-1 with TRBJ2-3, with D possibly TRBD2 on 6 matching bases. The receptor was derived from a woman younger than 35 in good health. Sequenced: CD4+ T cells sorted from blood. The CDR3 DNA is TGCAGTGCTACAACCGCGGGACTCCAGAAACCCACAGATACGCAGTATTTT. Protein product: CSATTAGLQKPTDTQYF.